Listed below are T cell receptor beta chains from one sample, sequenced in a study of blood T cells in healthy people across ages. TCRdb reprocessed the 5' RACE reads via MiXCR and lists one record per CDR3 protein. The data show 850,000 to 1,000,000 distinct CDR3 sequences, with roughly 48% seen just once and 10% to 15% held by the top ten. Sequenced input: blood. The receptor source for this set is a man under 40 in good health. Each CDR3 is given without its conserved first and last residue. The order of the fields is V gene, CDR3 protein.

TRBV7-3 | ASSVPGGANVLT
TRBV9 | ASSVGGTESSYEQY
TRBV4-1 | ASSHFGQGMEQY
TRBV27 | ASSSRDDSSTDTQY
TRBV14 | ASSQLSGTATYEQY
TRBV5-1 | ASSGELGQLGGYT
TRBV24-1 | ATSSEGRPYGYT
TRBV20-1 | SAPRPGASVNEQF
TRBV20-1 | SARPPGTDVGPLH
TRBV7-8 | ASSFESSYNSPLH
TRBV9 | ASSVESSSIPYNEQF
TRBV3-1 | ASSLSGGTNEKLF
TRBV7-8 | ASSLLHATYEQY
TRBV7-2 | ASSLVPSGGAIPNEQF
TRBV12-3/TRBV12-4 | ASSSGGVEKLF
TRBV6-5 | ASSAPQGTQETQY
TRBV6-2/TRBV6-3 | ASRVETALVYGYT
TRBV28 | ASSFAGTTGEQY
TRBV5-1 | ASSPHRGLDYGYT
TRBV7-2 | ASSPQGGTEAF
TRBV6-2/TRBV6-3 | ASGMRDTQY
TRBV4-3 | ASSQDPRLAPETQY
TRBV20-1 | SAPTGKGGNSPLH
TRBV12-3/TRBV12-4 | ASRTEPSYEQY
TRBV28 | ASSLIQGRGYGYT
TRBV3-1 | ASSQVAPNTEAF
TRBV5-1 | ASRLGTSGNNEQF
TRBV7-8 | ASSPNPTGSTDSPLH
TRBV7-2 | ASRPTSGGADTQY
TRBV13 | ASSLLLSGATDTQY
TRBV20-1 | SAWAAGQDYGYT
TRBV29-1 | CAREGSVDTEAF
TRBV7-8 | ASSLTRLAAQETQY
TRBV27 | ASSSTISNQPQH
TRBV18 | ASSPYRGDETQY
TRBV28 | ASSTLTLTSTDTQY
TRBV7-2 | ASSAYVGRSYEQY
TRBV6-1 | ASRTLGLNTEAF
TRBV5-1 | ATKLTGGWDEQY
TRBV6-2/TRBV6-3 | ASSSRPRDTQY
TRBV28 | ASRFSTTGVGYEQY
TRBV7-6 | ASSLAGGPSNQAHTDTQY
TRBV24-1 | ATSKEGPTLKNIQY
TRBV6-2/TRBV6-3 | ASSSGQAALEQY
TRBV29-1 | SVERGRGDTQY
TRBV6-5 | ASSPLGGVNEKLF
TRBV10-1 | ASSDAEQADGYT
TRBV6-1 | ASSEEIGGRGEKLF
TRBV2 | ASSQDSSVQY
TRBV6-1 | ASIRGGIDTQY
TRBV27 | ASSLRGALNYGYT
TRBV12-3/TRBV12-4 | ASSPIGTDNQPQH
TRBV4-1 | ASSQPGTGISEQY
TRBV5-1 | ASRKDLTDTQY